One sample yielded the 14 T cell receptor beta chains listed below, sequenced in a study of immune evolution from preneoplasia to lung adenocarcinoma. Only in-frame clones appear in the TCRdb table, and some are missing; sequencing was by immunoSEQ multiplex PCR. The profile shows some 3,500 clones, 75% to 80% of them singletons. The sequenced sample was FFPE minimally invasive lung adenocarcinoma tissue. Receptors originate from a person aged 55-80 years with lung adenocarcinoma.

The chain recombines TRBV5-1 with TRBJ2-3; 8 nucleotides match TRBD1. Germline loops: CDR1 SGHRS, CDR2 YFSETQ. The CDR3 extends over 14 amino acids. The V segment lost 4 bases and the J segment 3 bases; nucleotides outside the gene matches: 4. The CDR3: CASSAQGETDTQYF. In DNA, the CDR3 is TGCGCCAGCAGCGCACAGGGGGAGACAGATACGCAGTATTTT.

The gene calls are TRBV2 and TRBJ2-7, with 10 nucleotides matching TRBD1. V gave up 4 bases and J gave up 5 bases; unmatched junction bases: 8. CDR1 and CDR2 (germline): SNHLY, FYNNEI. This CDR3 has 15 residues. The CDR3 sequence: CASSAAGQGFHEQYF. The CDR3 DNA reads TGTGCCAGCAGTGCGGCGGGACAGGGGTTCCACGAGCAGTACTTC.

This chain connects TRBV19 to TRBJ2-2, with 9 bases lining up with TRBD2. Germline V CDR1 and CDR2: LNHDA, SQIVND (reference sequence). The CDR3 totals 15 residues. Germline trimming cut 3 bases from V and 5 bases from J; bases unmatched to any gene: 4. CDR3 DNA: TGTGCCAGTAGTATTGGTAGCGGGAGTACCGGGGAGCTGTTTTTT. It translates to CASSIGSGSTGELFF.

The chain has TRBV7-6 and TRBJ2-5, with 10 bases identical to TRBD2. The V gene end was trimmed by 2 bases and the J gene end by 2 bases; junction bases not matched to a gene: 5. The CDR3 spans 16 residues. In germline, CDR1 is SGHVS, CDR2 FNYEAQ. The CDR3 spells CASSLSTSGIQETQYF. CDR3 in DNA: TGTGCCAGCAGCTTAAGTACTAGCGGGATTCAAGAGACCCAGTACTTC. Full variable domain (outside the CDR3, taken from reference TRBV7-6 and TRBJ2-5): GAGVSQSPRYKVTKRGQDVALRCDPISGHVSLYWYRQALGQGPEFLTYFNYEAQQDKSGLPNDRFSAERPEGSISTLTIQRTEQRDSAMYRCASSLSTSGIQETQYFGPGTRLLVL.

The chain recombines TRBV2 with TRBJ2-5; 8 bases match TRBD1. V gave up 6 bases and J gave up 5 bases; unmatched junction bases: 5. Germline CDR1 reads SNHLY; CDR2 reads FYNNEI. The CDR3 length is 13 residues. CDR3 DNA sequence: TGTGCCAGCAGCGGACGACAGGGGGAGACCCAGTACTTC. Translated, it gives CASSGRQGETQYF.

The chain couples TRBV27 to TRBJ1-1, with D possibly TRBD1 on 6 matching bases. Trimming cost V 10 bases and J 3 bases, with 12 bases left between them. This CDR3 spans 12 amino acids. Germline V gene sequence: CDR1 MNHEY, CDR2 SMNVEV (reference sequence). The CDR3 DNA follows: TGTGCCAACTACAGGGTATACACTGAAGCTTTCTTT. As protein: CANYRVYTEAFF.

This sequence joins TRBV5-4 and TRBJ2-7; 9 positions agree with TRBD2. This CDR3 is 15 amino acids long. Per the germline V gene, CDR1 is SGHNT and CDR2 is YYREEE (reference sequence). The ends lost 0 bases at V and 2 bases at J; junction bases unmatched: 3. CDR3 loop: CASSLGTSDTYEQYF. For the CDR3, the DNA is TGTGCCAGCAGCTTGGGGACTAGCGACACCTACGAGCAGTACTTC.

This clone was seen once. The chain carries TRBV2 and TRBJ2-7, with 12 bases lining up with TRBD2. Per germline, CDR1 SNHLY and CDR2 FYNNEI. This CDR3 is 17 amino acids long. V trimming: 6 bases; J trimming: 5 bases; junction bases outside the gene matches: 14. As DNA, the CDR3 is TGTGCCAGCAGCTCGCCGGGACTAGCGGGTTTCAGACACGAGCAGTACTTC. Protein: CASSSPGLAGFRHEQYF.

The chain carries TRBV28 and TRBJ2-7; D not resolved. The CDR3 contains 16 residues. Germline V gives CDR1 MDHEN, CDR2 SYDVKM. Deletions cut 7 bases from V and 0 bases from J, with 19 bases between. The CDR3 nucleotides read TGTGCCAGCACCCAGAACCGGGCCAAGAGCTCCTACGAGCAGTACTTC. This sequence encodes CASTQNRAKSSYEQYF.

This chain uses TRBV30 with TRBJ2-3; TRBD2 agrees at 11 bases. The junction had 10 bases not matched to a gene; V was cut back by 5 bases and J by 3 bases. CDR1 and CDR2 (germline): GTSNPN, SVGIG (reference sequence). The CDR3 covers 16 residues. DNA for the CDR3: TGTGCCTGGGCGAGGGGGCTAGCGGGAGGAACAGATACGCAGTATTTT. Protein: CAWARGLAGGTDTQYF.

V and J are TRBV7-6 and TRBJ2-1; D is possibly TRBD2 (6 bases). The CDR3 runs to 11 residues. From germline, CDR1 is SGHVS and CDR2 FNYEAQ. Trimming took off 5 bases at V and 12 bases at J, with 11 bases between the two ends. The CDR3 sequence is CASSLWRGQFF. As DNA, the CDR3 is TGTGCCAGCAGCCTTTGGAGGGGGCAGTTCTTC.

The V and J genes are TRBV28 and TRBJ1-1, with D perhaps matching TRBD1 (6 bases). The CDR3 loop spans 15 amino acids. Germline CDR1 reads MDHEN; CDR2 reads SYDVKM. V was shortened by 6 bases and J by 0 bases, with 14 bases between the two germline ends. CDR3 sequence reads: CASSQRGRVNTEAFF. As DNA, the CDR3 is TGTGCCAGCAGCCAGCGGGGGCGGGTGAACACTGAAGCTTTCTTT.

DNA of the CDR3: TGTGCCAGCAGCCAAGAGAGGGCACTATTGAACACTGAAGCTTTCTTT. This sequence encodes CASSQERALLNTEAFF. This rearrangement joins TRBV4-2 to TRBJ1-1; no firm D call. V lost 0 bases and J lost 0, with 11 bases in between. CDR3 length: 16 residues. The germline gives CDR1 LGHNA, CDR2 YNFKEQ.

V usage is TRBV30 and J usage is TRBJ1-1, with a tentative D call TRBD1 (5 bases). CDR1 and CDR2 from the germline V gene are GTSNPN and SVGIG (reference sequence). The CDR3 has 13 residues. V lost 2 bases and J lost 4, with 11 bases in between. The CDR3 loop is CAWSFTGSTEAFF. For the CDR3, the DNA is TGTGCCTGGAGTTTTACAGGTAGCACTGAAGCTTTCTTT.